This T cell receptor (beta chain) was profiled in a study of T cells expressing NK-cell markers. Study-level background: HCMV serostatus: seven of eight sequenced donors positive, one negative.

General study findings and limits: 1.0-7.0% of CD8+ T cells in about 6 donors belonged to dominant NKG2C+ clonotypes. These clonotypes, the leaders elsewhere, also led the CD3+CD56-NKG2C+ fraction in a handful of donors.

Production of TCR beta cDNA relied on 5'RACE template switching with UMIs. TCRdb processed the 5' RACE reads again and assigns one entry to each CDR3 protein, with no DNA. Its clone listing holds over 100,000 distinct CDR3 sequences. The CDR3 is made up of 12 amino acids. Germline V gene sequence: CDR1 SQVTM, CDR2 ANQGSEA. Concerning this clonotype: Its target is not known.

The sequenced material came from blood T cells: a sorted CD56 or NKG2C T cell subset, CD4+ or CD8+ T cells, or bulk PBMC T cells (not recorded which). The TCR sequence derives from a woman between 18 and 70 years old in good health. J is TRBJ2-2 and V is TRBV29-1; the TCRdb D gene call, TRBD1, has no DNA to confirm it. The CDR3 protein is CSVETGTGELFF.